This T cell receptor beta chain was profiled in a study of blood T cell repertoires in COVID-19. Only in-frame clones appear in the TCRdb table, and some are missing; sequencing was by immunoSEQ multiplex PCR. The table records under 250,000 clones, over 80% of them present only once. The germline V gene has CDR1 SGHRS and CDR2 YFSETQ. The CDR3 totals 12 residues. Trimming cost V 4 bases and J 7 bases, with 10 bases left between them. What was sequenced was peripheral blood. The TCR was taken from a woman between 65 and 79 years old with active or convalescent COVID-19. The rearrangement uses TRBV5-1 and TRBJ2-3; perhaps TRBD1 as D (6 bases). The CDR3 nucleotides read TGCGCCAGCAGCGGAACAGGGAATACGCAGTATTTT. This sequence encodes CASSGTGNTQYF.